The rows below give T cell receptor beta chains drawn from one sample of a study of cytotoxic CD8 clonotypes in ibrutinib-treated CLL. Produced via immunoSEQ multiplex PCR; TCRdb's table is partial and in-frame only. The sample carries 45,000 to 60,000 clones, 56% recorded once. The material was PBMCs, obtained after 24 months of ibrutinib treatment. Receptors were obtained from a human donor with chronic lymphocytic leukemia. CDR3s include the opening cysteine and the closing phenylalanine or tryptophan. D genes are given only for firm matches. Only part of the rows carry a size: once, few, many, or a class if the clone is expanded.

d_gene	abundance	v_gene	j_gene	CDR3nt	CDR3aa
TRBD1	many	TRBV7-2	TRBJ2-2	TGTGCCAGCAGCCTTGGGACAGGGACGAGGGGCGGGGAGCTGTTTTTT	CASSLGTGTRGGELFF
-	many	TRBV6-6	TRBJ2-7	TGTGCCAGCAGTTACTCGATCACCGACAGGTCCTACGAGCAGTACTTC	CASSYSITDRSYEQYF
TRBD1	-	TRBV6-5	TRBJ1-2	TGTGCCAGCAGGGAAGACAGGGCGGCGGGCTACACCTTC	CASREDRAAGYTF
-	-	TRBV11-3	TRBJ2-1	TGTGCCAGCAGCCCCGTGGGGGGAGAGTCCTACAATGAGCAGTTCTTC	CASSPVGGESYNEQFF
-	-	TRBV5-6	TRBJ1-5	TGTGCCAGCAGCTTGTTCGATCAGCCCCAGCATTTT	CASSLFDQPQHF
-	-	TRBV5-1	TRBJ2-3	TGCGCCAGCACCCCTAGCCTGGCAGGGCGCACAGATACGCAGTATTTT	CASTPSLAGRTDTQYF
-	-	TRBV6-4	TRBJ2-7	TGTGCCAGCAGTTACTCGATCGTTAGGGACGACGAGCAGTACTTC	CASSYSIVRDDEQYF
-	-	TRBV6-6	TRBJ1-2	TGTGCCAGCAGCCCCTCGGGAGTTAACTATGGCTACACCTTC	CASSPSGVNYGYTF
-	medium-sized	TRBV18	TRBJ2-2	TGTGCCAGCTCACCAGTCGGCTACGGGGAGCTGTTTTTT	CASSPVGYGELFF
TRBD2	-	TRBV4-1	TRBJ2-3	TGCGCCAGCAGCCAAGAACTAGCGGGGGGGCTGGGTACGCAGTATTTT	CASSQELAGGLGTQYF
-	once	TRBV5-5	TRBJ2-3	TGTGCCAGCAGCTTCACGGGGGGCGGCACAGATACGCAGTATTTT	CASSFTGGGTDTQYF
-	few	TRBV6-6	TRBJ2-5	TGTGCCAGCAGTTCCCGGGCGGGACGCGAGACCCAGTACTTC	CASSSRAGRETQYF
TRBD1	-	TRBV6-5	TRBJ1-1	TGTGCCAGCAGCGGACAGGGCCCCACTGAAGCTTTCTTT	CASSGQGPTEAFF
-	few	TRBV7-2	TRBJ1-5	TGTGCCAGCAGCCCCCCGTTACTTACAGTTAGCAATCAGCCCCAGCATTTT	CASSPPLLTVSNQPQHF
-	few	TRBV27	TRBJ2-5	TGTGCCAGCAGTTTAAGTCTTGGGGGTGCAGAGACCCAGTACTTC	CASSLSLGGAETQYF
-	few	TRBV7-8	TRBJ2-5	TGTGCCAGCAGCTTTGCGGGAACAACTAAAGAGACCCAGTACTTC	CASSFAGTTKETQYF
-	-	TRBV15	TRBJ2-1	TGTGCCACCAGCAGAGTTGGTGGGGGATTGGATGAGCAGTTCTTC	CATSRVGGGLDEQFF
TRBD1	few	TRBV2	TRBJ1-2	TGTGCCAGCAGTGAAACGCGGGACAGGGGGTCCTACACCTTC	CASSETRDRGSYTF
-	-	TRBV11-2	TRBJ2-7	TGTGCCAGCAGCTTATACGAGCAGTACTTC	CASSLYEQYF
-	-	TRBV7-9	TRBJ2-5	TGTGCCAGCAACGCGGCAGGGTACCAAGAGACCCAGTACTTC	CASNAAGYQETQYF
TRBD2	-	TRBV7-6	TRBJ2-7	TGTGCCAGCAGCCCGGGTGCTAGCGGGACCCTCGGGGAGCAGTACTTC	CASSPGASGTLGEQYF
-	-	TRBV9	TRBJ2-3	TGTGCCAGCAGCGTAACTAGGGGGAACACAGATACGCAGTATTTT	CASSVTRGNTDTQYF
-	-	TRBV7-8	TRBJ2-1	TGTGCCAGCAGCTTATGGCAGGGGAGCTCCTACAATGAGCAGTTCTTC	CASSLWQGSSYNEQFF
-	-	TRBV19	TRBJ1-3	TGTGCCAGCTCCCACATGGACATTTTGGGACTGGGTGGAAACACCATATATTTT	CASSHMDILGLGGNTIYF
-	-	TRBV28	TRBJ2-5	TGTGCCAGCAGTTTAGCGCGGGTGTGGGAGACCCAGTACTTC	CASSLARVWETQYF
TRBD1	-	TRBV5-5	TRBJ1-5	TGTGCCAGCAGCTTGGAAGGGGGCCGTTGGCAGCCCCAGCATTTT	CASSLEGGRWQPQHF
-	-	TRBV7-2	TRBJ1-4	TGTGCCAGCAGCTCCGCTAATGAAAAACTGTTTTTT	CASSSANEKLFF
-	-	TRBV6-1	TRBJ1-5	TGTGCCAGCAGTGAAGGGGGCCTGGGCGGCCAGCCCCAGCATTTT	CASSEGGLGGQPQHF
-	-	TRBV19	TRBJ2-1	TGTGCCAGTAGTAACCCTTTAGGTGAGCAGTTCTTC	CASSNPLGEQFF
TRBD1	few	TRBV18	TRBJ1-5	TGTGCCAGCTCTCACTCCCCGGACAGGGGAAATCAGCCCCAGCATTTT	CASSHSPDRGNQPQHF
-	-	TRBV5-4	TRBJ2-2	TGTGCCAGCAGCTGGAAGGGGACCGGGGAGCTGTTTTTT	CASSWKGTGELFF
-	-	TRBV9	TRBJ1-3	TGTGCCAGCAGCGTAGTAGCCCCCCTCGGAAACACCATATATTTT	CASSVVAPLGNTIYF
-	-	TRBV7-2	TRBJ2-4	TGTGCCAGCAGCCCGGAGGGCCTACCCAGCGAGTACTTC	CASSPEGLPSEYF
-	few	TRBV6-5	TRBJ1-2	TGTGCCAGCAGTTACCGCCAGGGAGGTGGCTACACCTTC	CASSYRQGGGYTF
-	few	TRBV30	TRBJ1-4	TGTGCCTGGCGACCCTGGAGTGATACAACTAATGAAAAACTGTTTTTT	CAWRPWSDTTNEKLFF
-	-	TRBV27	TRBJ2-7	TGTGCCAGCAGTTTAGTCCAGGGGTCACCCTACGAGCAGTACTTC	CASSLVQGSPYEQYF
TRBD1	once	TRBV5-1	TRBJ2-3	TGCGCCAGCAGCCCGGGACAGGGGGGCGCAGATACGCAGTATTTT	CASSPGQGGADTQYF
-	-	TRBV7-8	TRBJ1-2	TGTGCCAGCAGCCCCCGGGCATTCTACCCCCATGGCTACACCTTC	CASSPRAFYPHGYTF
TRBD2	-	TRBV19	TRBJ2-3	TGTGCCAGTAGTAACCCCGGGACTAGCGGGAGGGATACGCAGTATTTT	CASSNPGTSGRDTQYF
-	-	TRBV5-1	TRBJ2-5	TGCGCCAGCAGCTCCCTGGTCTCCCCGAGGGAGACCCAGTACTTC	CASSSLVSPRETQYF
-	-	TRBV6-5	TRBJ1-6	TGTGCCAGCAGCTACACTCGAGAGGAGTCACCCCTCCACTTT	CASSYTREESPLHF
-	-	TRBV6-1	TRBJ2-7	TGTGCCAGCAGTGAAGGGCCTACCCTTCCAAACGAGCAGTACTTC	CASSEGPTLPNEQYF